This entry features one T cell receptor beta chain sequence. Its antigen is undetermined. With 60 Vbeta and 13 Jbeta primers, the PCR was carried out. This table comes from immunoSEQ multiplex PCR, and its TCRdb copy is limited to in-frame clones, with some not included. This table has around 200,000 clones, 80% appearing once. This sample is drawn from a study of cytomegalovirus exposure and HLA in healthy donors. The study, taken as a whole, reports: Relative to equally common others, HLA-associated TCR beta chains showed greater clonal expansion in a later analysis. Among TCR beta chains, those listed as cytomegalovirus-associated numbered roughly 150.

V was shortened by 2 bases and J by 4 bases, with 11 bases between the two germline ends. This CDR3 contains 14 residues. The germline V gene encodes CDR1 MNHEY and CDR2 SVGAGI. Input material: PBMCs. The rearrangement joins TRBV6-5 to TRBJ1-1; possible D gene TRBD1, 5 bases. The TCR sequence derives from a boy between 10 and 17 years old in good health and CMV-seronegative. The CDR3 nucleotides read TGTGCCAGCAGTTACAGGGGAGGAGGCACTGAAGCTTTCTTT. This sequence encodes CASSYRGGGTEAFF.